Presented here are 31 T cell receptor beta chains from one specimen sequenced in a study of cytomegalovirus exposure and HLA in healthy donors. This PCR relied on a set of 60 Vbeta primers and 13 Jbeta primers. Libraries were prepared by immunoSEQ multiplex PCR; TCRdb keeps only in-frame clonotypes and omits some of them. The sample lists 200,000 to 250,000 clones, 75% occurring once. The specimen sequenced was PBMCs. These receptors all come from a woman aged 25 to 39 in good health and CMV-seronegative.

The CDR3 DNA sequence: TGTGCCTGGAGTGCCCCTGGCGGGAGGGCCTACGAGCAGTACTTC. It is translated as CAWSAPGGRAYEQYF. This rearrangement joins TRBV30 to TRBJ2-7, with 9 positions matching TRBD2. CDR1 is GTSNPN and CDR2 is SVGIG in the germline V gene (reference sequence). The CDR3 is made up of 15 amino acids. V shed 1 base and J 2 bases; nucleotides not matched to a gene: 6. The full variable domain, its missing parts supplied by reference TRBV30 and TRBJ2-7, is SQTIHQWPATLVQPVGSPLSLECTVEGTSNPNLYWYRQAAGRGLQLLFYSVGIGQISSEVPQNLSASRPQDRQFILSSKKLLLSDSGFYLCAWSAPGGRAYEQYFGPGTRLTVT.

The chain couples TRBV27 to TRBJ1-1, with TRBD1 identical over 9 bases. V was clipped by 5 bases and J by 7 bases; unmatched bases: 11. Germline assignment: CDR1 MNHEY and CDR2 SMNVEV (reference sequence). The CDR3 length is 15 residues. CDR3 protein: CASSLTGTGYHEAFF. DNA for the CDR3: TGTGCCAGCAGTCTCACCGGGACAGGGTACCATGAAGCTTTCTTT.

This chain uses TRBV18 with TRBJ1-1; D remains unclear. Trimming took 4 bases from V and 3 from J, leaving 12 bases between them. The CDR3 totals 14 residues. CDR1 KGHSH and CDR2 LQKENI come from the germline V gene. The CDR3 here is CASSQSDTYTEAFF. The CDR3 DNA follows: TGTGCCAGCTCACAATCCGACACCTACACTGAAGCTTTCTTT.

The chain has TRBV11-2 and TRBJ2-7, with TRBD2 as a possible D gene (5 bases). The V and J ends lost 7 bases and 6 bases respectively, with 13 bases between them. From germline, CDR1 is SGHAT and CDR2 FQNNGV. The CDR3 extends over 12 amino acids. CDR3 in DNA: TGTGCCAGCACCTACGTCGAGGGCGAGCAGTACTTC. Translated, it gives CASTYVEGEQYF.

In its sample, this clone was seen once. This chain links TRBV7-3 with TRBJ2-3; 8 nucleotides line up with TRBD2. The CDR3 consists of 15 residues. The V gene's germline CDR1 is SGHTA and CDR2 FQGTGA. V lost 3 bases to trimming and J lost 0 bases; unmatched junction nucleotides: 2. The CDR3 nucleotides are TGTGCCAGCAGCTTTAGCGGGGCAAGCACAGATACGCAGTATTTT. Protein: CASSFSGASTDTQYF.

The J gene is TRBJ2-1, the V gene TRBV2, with TRBD2 matching 7 bases. The CDR3 consists of 14 residues. V lost 7 bases to trimming and J lost 1 base; unmatched junction nucleotides: 4. The germline V gene encodes CDR1 SNHLY and CDR2 FYNNEI. CDR3 sequence reads: CASKREGSYNEQFF. CDR3 sequence (DNA): TGTGCCAGCAAGAGGGAGGGGTCCTACAATGAGCAGTTCTTC.

CDR3 nucleotides: TGTGCCAGCCAAGCGGGACAGGGATATGAAAAACTGTTTTTT. Protein product: CASQAGQGYEKLFF. The chain recombines TRBV10-3 with TRBJ1-4; 9 positions agree with TRBD1. This CDR3 is built from 14 residues. Losses at the gene ends were 10 bases for V and 6 bases for J; bases not matched to a gene: 9. Looked up from germline, CDR1 is ENHRY and CDR2 is SYGVKD.

The table lists this clone with a count of one. The chain has TRBV10-1 and TRBJ1-3, with D hard to call. The CDR3 runs to 17 residues. Germline V CDR1 and CDR2: WNHNN, SYGVQD (reference sequence). The V gene lost 4 bases and the J gene lost 0 bases, with 16 bases spanning the gap. For the CDR3, the DNA is TGCGCCAGCAGTGCCTCGACTGGCGCCGACTCTGGAAACACCATATATTTT. Protein: CASSASTGADSGNTIYF.

This clone was recorded only once. V gene TRBV10-3 combines with J gene TRBJ2-7; tentatively, D is TRBD2 (6 bases). Germline CDR1 is ENHRY and CDR2 is SYGVKD. V lost 0 bases and J 7 bases, leaving 19 bases between the germline ends. The CDR3 loop spans 16 amino acids. This CDR3 is CAISESGGEGSGEQYF. The CDR3 DNA is TGTGCCATCAGTGAGTCGGGGGGTGAGGGGAGTGGGGAGCAGTACTTC.

The chain is built from TRBV5-1 and TRBJ2-3; a possible D gene is TRBD1 (6 bases). Germline V gene sequence: CDR1 SGHRS, CDR2 YFSETQ. With 0 bases removed from V and 2 bases from J, the gap between germline ends came to 13 bases. The CDR3 is made up of 16 amino acids. The CDR3 sequence: CASSLGLRDTTDTQYF. DNA for the CDR3: TGCGCCAGCAGCTTGGGCCTCCGGGACACCACAGATACGCAGTATTTT.

CDR3 bases: TGTGCCAGCAGTGTACAGGGGGCAGGGGAAAAACTGTTTTTT. Translating it yields CASSVQGAGEKLFF. V and J are TRBV27 and TRBJ1-4; TRBD1 matches 9 bases. V shed 5 bases and J 8 bases; nucleotides not matched to a gene: 6. Germline-derived CDR1 and CDR2 are MNHEY and SMNVEV (reference sequence). The CDR3 extends over 14 amino acids.

The V and J genes are TRBV5-1 and TRBJ2-5; TRBD1 might be the D (5 bases). The J call may be wrong; the DNA end is better matched by TRBJ2-7. CDR1 is SGHRS, CDR2 YFSETQ, per germline. The CDR3 is 13 residues long. The CDR3 DNA follows: TGCGCCAGCAGAGACGTCCCCCAGGGCGAGCAGTACTTC. Its translation: CASRDVPQGEQYF.

The chain joins TRBV7-8 to TRBJ1-3, with D perhaps TRBD1 (6 bases). The CDR3 runs to 15 residues. V lost 1 base and J lost 2, with 9 bases in between. Germline CDR1 is SGHVS and CDR2 is FQNEAQ. The CDR3 sequence: CASSLEQGAGNTIYF. The DNA for the CDR3 is TGTGCCAGCAGCTTAGAACAGGGAGCTGGAAACACCATATATTTT. The full variable domain, rest sourced from reference TRBV7-8 and TRBJ1-3, is GAGVSQSPRYKVAKRGQDVALRCDPISGHVSLFWYQQALGQGPEFLTYFQNEAQLDKSGLPSDRFFAERPEGSVSTLKIQRTQQEDSAVYLCASSLEQGAGNTIYFGEGSWLTVV.

The V and J genes are TRBV5-1 and TRBJ1-1; no clear D. The V end was cut by 0 bases, the J end by 4 bases, with 19 bases between. The CDR3 loop spans 17 amino acids. CDR1 SGHRS and CDR2 YFSETQ come from the germline V gene. The CDR3 nucleotides read TGCGCCAGCAGCTTGGTGGCGGGATCGAGTCGGTTCACTGAAGCTTTCTTT. Translated: CASSLVAGSSRFTEAFF.

This rearrangement joins TRBV13 to TRBJ1-1; 7 nucleotides align to TRBD1. Germline lookup yields CDR1 PRHDT and CDR2 FYEKMQ (reference sequence). The CDR3 consists of 16 residues. The ends lost 5 bases at V and 6 bases at J; junction bases unmatched: 15. In DNA, the CDR3 is TGTGCCAGCAGCACACAGACAGGGTTTACGAGAGCTGAAGCTTTCTTT. Protein sequence: CASSTQTGFTRAEAFF.

J is TRBJ2-7 and V is TRBV6-1; possible D gene TRBD2, 5 bases. V dropped 0 bases and J dropped 3 bases, with 12 bases sitting between them. CDR3 length equals 15 residues. The V gene's germline CDR1 is MNHNS and CDR2 SASEGT. In DNA form, the CDR3 reads TGTGCCAGCAGTGAAGCGCTTCGGGGAGTCTACGAGCAGTACTTC. This encodes CASSEALRGVYEQYF.

The chain employs TRBV11-2 and TRBJ2-7; D is uncertain. V was pared by 3 bases and J by 7 bases, with 13 bases between. The CDR3 contains 13 residues. Germline loops: CDR1 SGHAT, CDR2 FQNNGV. CDR3 bases: TGTGCCAGCAGCTTGGCGGTAGATTGGGAGCAGTACTTC. Its translation: CASSLAVDWEQYF.

This clone was detected only a few times. CDR3 DNA sequence: TGTGCCAGCAGCTCCCAGCTAGCGGGGACAGATACGCAGTATTTT. Translating it yields CASSSQLAGTDTQYF. This rearrangement joins TRBV5-6 to TRBJ2-3; 9 nucleotides line up with TRBD2. This CDR3 spans 15 amino acids. V lost 3 bases, J lost 3 bases, and 5 bases stayed unmatched. The germline V gene has CDR1 SGHDT and CDR2 YYEEEE.

The chain couples TRBV4-1 to TRBJ2-2; 7 positions agree with TRBD2. Germline loops: CDR1 MGHRA, CDR2 YSYEKL. The CDR3 runs 17 residues. The V and J ends lost 4 bases and 4 bases, in that order; junction bases with no gene match: 12. CDR3 region: CASSLIGGRGFTGELFF. The CDR3 DNA is TGCGCCAGCAGCCTCATTGGGGGGAGGGGTTTCACCGGGGAGCTGTTTTTT.

This clone was detected once. The chain uses TRBV27 and TRBJ2-7; 10 bases are a match to TRBD2. The CDR3 is 15 residues long. CDR1 and CDR2 from the germline V gene are MNHEY and SMNVEV (reference sequence). Trimming cost V 4 bases and J 6 bases; bases outside gene matches: 9. CDR3: CASSSSLAGVSEQYF. CDR3 nucleotides: TGTGCCAGCAGTTCCTCGCTAGCGGGAGTAAGCGAGCAGTACTTC.

This chain uses TRBV4-1 with TRBJ2-1; D perhaps matches TRBD1 (5 bases). Deletions cut 6 bases from V and 6 bases from J, with 6 bases between. Per germline, CDR1 MGHRA and CDR2 YSYEKL. The CDR3 has 11 residues. The CDR3 DNA reads as TGCGCCAGCAGAGGGGTCAATGAGCAGTTCTTC. The encoded protein is CASRGVNEQFF.

This chain links TRBV5-6 with TRBJ2-1; D is perhaps TRBD2 (6 bases). This CDR3 spans 14 amino acids. V was pared by 0 bases and J by 11 bases, with 15 bases between. Germline CDR1 reads SGHDT; CDR2 reads YYEEEE. In DNA, the CDR3 is TGTGCCAGCAGCTTGGAATTAGGCGGGAATCAGCAGTTCTTC. It specifies CASSLELGGNQQFF.

This chain links TRBV12-5 with TRBJ2-5, with 8 bases fitting TRBD1. The CDR3 has 15 residues. The V and J ends lost 7 bases and 5 bases, in that order; junction bases with no gene match: 12. CDR1 and CDR2 from the germline V gene are LGHNT and FRNRAP. This CDR3 is CASVPDRGVGETQYF. CDR3 in DNA: TGTGCTAGTGTCCCTGACAGGGGAGTAGGGGAGACCCAGTACTTC.

J is TRBJ2-1 and V is TRBV9, with TRBD2 identical over 8 bases. The CDR3 sequence is 14 residues long. Germline loops: CDR1 SGDLS, CDR2 YYNGEE. The J segment lost 4 bases and the V segment lost 3 bases, leaving 3 bases of the junction unmatched. CDR3 sequence: CASSDAGGYNEQFF. The CDR3 DNA sequence: TGTGCCAGCAGCGACGCGGGGGGATACAATGAGCAGTTCTTC.

This chain links TRBV6-1 with TRBJ1-1, with 7 positions matching TRBD1. V shed 6 bases, J shed 8 bases, and the junction held 12 bases outside the gene matches. CDR3 size: 14 residues. CDR1 is MNHNS and CDR2 is SASEGT in the germline V gene. The CDR3 loop reads CASRLDPTGTEAFF. As DNA, the CDR3 is TGTGCCAGCAGACTAGACCCGACAGGGACAGAAGCTTTCTTT.

CDR3 coding DNA: TGCAGCGTTGACAGGGAACTGACAGATACGCAGTATTTT. It is translated as CSVDRELTDTQYF. V gene TRBV29-1 combines with J gene TRBJ2-3, with D maybe TRBD1 (5 bases). Germline assignment: CDR1 SQVTM and CDR2 ANQGSEA. V was pared by 3 bases and J by 3 bases, with 10 bases between. The CDR3 spans 13 residues.

This chain connects TRBV7-6 to TRBJ2-7; the D gene is possibly TRBD1 (7 bases). The CDR3 runs to 14 residues. CDR1 and CDR2 from the germline V gene are SGHVS and FNYEAQ. V lost 1 base and J lost 6, with 13 bases in between. The CDR3 here is CASSLDWQGGEQYF. The CDR3 region has the DNA TGTGCCAGCAGCTTAGACTGGCAGGGGGGCGAGCAGTACTTC.

Worth noting for this clone: This same CDR3 is encoded by further DNA sequences in the sample. The rearrangement joins TRBV30 to TRBJ1-1; the D is unclear. V lost 5 bases to trimming and J lost 0 bases, with 4 bases between them. Germline V gene sequence: CDR1 GTSNPN, CDR2 SVGIG (reference sequence). CDR3 size: 11 residues. The CDR3 is CAWSMNTEAFF. The CDR3 DNA follows: TGTGCCTGGTCTATGAACACTGAAGCTTTCTTT.

The chain employs TRBV25-1 and TRBJ2-5, with TRBD2 matching 11 bases. This CDR3 is built from 16 residues. The germline V gene has CDR1 MGHDK and CDR2 SYGVNS. V dropped 4 bases and J dropped 4; count of bases not matched to a gene: 8. The CDR3 region is CASSAPGLAERETQYF. The CDR3 DNA sequence: TGTGCCAGCAGTGCCCCGGGACTAGCGGAAAGAGAGACCCAGTACTTC. Variable domain in full (rest from reference TRBV25-1 and TRBJ2-5): EADIYQTPRYLVIGTGKKITLECSQTMGHDKMYWYQQDPGMELHLIHYSYGVNSTEKGDLSSESTVSRIRTEHFPLTLESARPSHTSQYLCASSAPGLAERETQYFGPGTRLLVL.

This rearrangement joins TRBV13 to TRBJ2-2; D gene ambiguous. The CDR3 consists of 13 residues. CDR1 PRHDT and CDR2 FYEKMQ come from the germline V gene (reference sequence). Trimming took 3 bases from V and 4 from J, leaving 6 bases between them. The DNA of the CDR3 is TGTGCCAGCAGCTTGACAACCACCGGGGAGCTGTTTTTT. It codes for CASSLTTTGELFF.

The chain uses TRBV11-2 and TRBJ2-6; the D gene is possibly TRBD2 (5 bases). Germline assignment: CDR1 SGHAT and CDR2 FQNNGV. The CDR3 length is 15 residues. V lost 5 bases and J lost 2, with 10 bases in between. The CDR3 DNA sequence: TGTGCCAGCAGCCCGGACTCTACTGGGGCCAACGTCCTGACTTTC. Protein product: CASSPDSTGANVLTF.